This TCR beta chain emerged from a study of cytomegalovirus exposure and HLA in healthy donors. General study results and limits: Earlier results showed most TCR beta V segments being productive about 90% or about 30% of the time. Later analysis associated a missense DCLRE1C variant with TCR beta V- and J-gene trimming.

CDR3 length equals 14 residues. Germline V gives CDR1 MGHRA, CDR2 YSYEKL. The germline V and J ends were trimmed by 5 bases and 0 bases, with 11 bases remaining between them. The PCR ran on 60 Vbeta and 13 Jbeta primers. Generated by immunoSEQ multiplex PCR, the TCRdb table keeps only in-frame clones and is missing some. Counted here are about 130,000 clones, just under 80% occurring once; the ten biggest clones make up under 6%. Likely unrecorded immune exposures existed in these nominally healthy donors. Notes on this clone: The antigen remains undetermined.

The chain is built from TRBV4-1 and TRBJ2-7; no firm D call. This sequence originates from a man aged 30 to 39 in good health and CMV-seronegative. Input material: PBMCs. The CDR3 DNA reads as TGCGCCAGCAGCGCCCAGGCCCTCTCCTACGAGCAGTACTTC. Residues: CASSAQALSYEQYF.